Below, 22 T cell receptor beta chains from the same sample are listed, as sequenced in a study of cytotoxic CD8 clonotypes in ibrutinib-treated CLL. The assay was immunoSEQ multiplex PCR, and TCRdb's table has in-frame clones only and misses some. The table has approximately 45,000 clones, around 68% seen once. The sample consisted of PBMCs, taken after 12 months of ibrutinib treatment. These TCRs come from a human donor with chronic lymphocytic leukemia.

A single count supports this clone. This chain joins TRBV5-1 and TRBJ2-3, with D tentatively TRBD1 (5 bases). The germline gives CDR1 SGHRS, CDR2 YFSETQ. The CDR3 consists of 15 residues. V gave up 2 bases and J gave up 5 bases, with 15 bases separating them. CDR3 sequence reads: CASSLELGRGDTQYF. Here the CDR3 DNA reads TGCGCCAGCAGCTTAGAGTTAGGTAGGGGAGATACGCAGTATTTT.

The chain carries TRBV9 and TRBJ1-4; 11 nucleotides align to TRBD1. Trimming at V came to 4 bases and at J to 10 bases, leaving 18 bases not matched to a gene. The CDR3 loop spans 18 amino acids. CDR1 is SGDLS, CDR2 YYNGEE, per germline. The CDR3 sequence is CASSTGGQGATTFVKLFF. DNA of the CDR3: TGTGCCAGCAGCACCGGCGGACAGGGGGCCACGACCTTCGTAAAACTGTTTTTT.

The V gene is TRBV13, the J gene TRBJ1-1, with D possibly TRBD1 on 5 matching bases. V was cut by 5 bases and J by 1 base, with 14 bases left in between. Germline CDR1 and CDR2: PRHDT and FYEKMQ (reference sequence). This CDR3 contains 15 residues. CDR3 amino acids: CASSGRGSSNTEAFF. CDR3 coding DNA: TGTGCCAGCAGCGGCCGGGGCAGCTCGAACACTGAAGCTTTCTTT. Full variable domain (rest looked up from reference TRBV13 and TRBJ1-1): AAGVIQSPRHLIKEKRETATLKCYPIPRHDTVYWYQQGPGQDPQFLISFYEKMQSDKGSIPDRFSAQQFSDYHSELNMSSLELGDSALYFCASSGRGSSNTEAFFGQGTRLTVV.

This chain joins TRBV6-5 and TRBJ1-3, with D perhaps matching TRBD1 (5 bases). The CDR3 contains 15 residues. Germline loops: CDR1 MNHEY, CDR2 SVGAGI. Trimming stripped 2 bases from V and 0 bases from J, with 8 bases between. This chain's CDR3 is CASSYQGLSGNTIYF. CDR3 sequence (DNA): TGTGCCAGCAGTTACCAGGGCCTCTCTGGAAACACCATATATTTT.

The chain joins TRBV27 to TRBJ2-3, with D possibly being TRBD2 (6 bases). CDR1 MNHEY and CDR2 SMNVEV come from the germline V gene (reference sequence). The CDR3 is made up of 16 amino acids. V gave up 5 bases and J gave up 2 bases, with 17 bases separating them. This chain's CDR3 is CASSTQEGRTTDTQYF. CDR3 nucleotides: TGTGCCAGCAGTACTCAGGAGGGGCGAACCACAGATACGCAGTATTTT.

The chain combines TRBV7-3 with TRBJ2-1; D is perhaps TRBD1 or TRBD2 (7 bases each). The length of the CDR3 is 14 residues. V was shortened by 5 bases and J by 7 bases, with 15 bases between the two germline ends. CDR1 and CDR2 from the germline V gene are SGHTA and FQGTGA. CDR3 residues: CASSPAGGVNEQFF. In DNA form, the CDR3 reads TGTGCCAGCAGCCCGGCAGGGGGGGTGAATGAGCAGTTCTTC.

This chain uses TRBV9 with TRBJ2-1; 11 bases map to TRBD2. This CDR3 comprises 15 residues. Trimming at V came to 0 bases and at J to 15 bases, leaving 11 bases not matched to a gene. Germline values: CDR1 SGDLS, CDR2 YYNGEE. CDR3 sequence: CASSVGPSGGNSMFF. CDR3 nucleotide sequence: TGTGCCAGCAGCGTAGGACCTAGCGGGGGGAACTCGATGTTCTTC.

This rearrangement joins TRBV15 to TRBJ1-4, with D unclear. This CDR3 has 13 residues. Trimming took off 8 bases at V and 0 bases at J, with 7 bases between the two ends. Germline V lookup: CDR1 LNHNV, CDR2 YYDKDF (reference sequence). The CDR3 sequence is CATQRATNEKLFF. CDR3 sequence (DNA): TGTGCCACCCAAAGAGCAACTAATGAAAAACTGTTTTTT.

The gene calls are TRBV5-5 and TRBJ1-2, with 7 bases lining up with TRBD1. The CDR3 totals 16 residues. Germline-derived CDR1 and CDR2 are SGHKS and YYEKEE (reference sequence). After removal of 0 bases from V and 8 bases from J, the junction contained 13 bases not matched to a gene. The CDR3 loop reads CASSLGQGGDRGGYTF. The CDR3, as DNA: TGTGCCAGCAGCTTGGGACAGGGAGGGGACCGAGGGGGCTACACCTTC.

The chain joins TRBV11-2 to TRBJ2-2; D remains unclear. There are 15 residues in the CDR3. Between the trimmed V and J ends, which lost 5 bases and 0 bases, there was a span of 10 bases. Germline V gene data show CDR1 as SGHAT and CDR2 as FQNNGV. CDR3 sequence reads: CASSPDWANTGELFF. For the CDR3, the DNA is TGTGCCAGCAGCCCCGATTGGGCGAACACCGGGGAGCTGTTTTTT.

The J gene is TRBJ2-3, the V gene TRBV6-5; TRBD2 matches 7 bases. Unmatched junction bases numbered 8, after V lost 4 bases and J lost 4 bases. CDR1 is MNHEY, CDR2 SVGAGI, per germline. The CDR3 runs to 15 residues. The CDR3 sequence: CASSFTGGNADTQYF. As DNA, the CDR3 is TGTGCCAGCAGTTTTACGGGGGGTAACGCAGATACGCAGTATTTT.

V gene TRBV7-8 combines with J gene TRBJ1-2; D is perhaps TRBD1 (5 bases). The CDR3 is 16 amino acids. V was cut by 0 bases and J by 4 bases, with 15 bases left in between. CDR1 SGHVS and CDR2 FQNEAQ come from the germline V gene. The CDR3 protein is CASSLASGGTLYGYTF. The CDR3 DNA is TGTGCCAGCAGCTTAGCGTCAGGAGGGACCCTCTATGGCTACACCTTC.

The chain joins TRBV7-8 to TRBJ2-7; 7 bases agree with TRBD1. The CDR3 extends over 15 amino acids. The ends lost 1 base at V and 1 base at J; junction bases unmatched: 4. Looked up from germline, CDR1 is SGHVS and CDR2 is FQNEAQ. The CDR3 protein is CASSLVQGVSYEQYF. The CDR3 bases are TGTGCCAGCAGCTTAGTCCAGGGGGTGTCCTACGAGCAGTACTTC.

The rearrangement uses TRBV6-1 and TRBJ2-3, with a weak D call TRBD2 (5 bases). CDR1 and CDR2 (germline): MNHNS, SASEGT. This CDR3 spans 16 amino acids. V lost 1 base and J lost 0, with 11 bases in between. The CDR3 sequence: CASSEGLADSTDTQYF. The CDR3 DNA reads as TGTGCCAGCAGTGAAGGTCTAGCCGATAGCACAGATACGCAGTATTTT.

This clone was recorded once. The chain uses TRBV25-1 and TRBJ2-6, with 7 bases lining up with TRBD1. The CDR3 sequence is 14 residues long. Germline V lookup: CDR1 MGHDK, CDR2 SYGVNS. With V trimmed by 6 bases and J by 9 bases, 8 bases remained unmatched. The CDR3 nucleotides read TGTGCCAGCAGCCATACAGGGGTTAACAACGTCCTGACTTTC. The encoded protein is CASSHTGVNNVLTF. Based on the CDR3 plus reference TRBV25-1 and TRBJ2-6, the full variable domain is EADIYQTPRYLVIGTGKKITLECSQTMGHDKMYWYQQDPGMELHLIHYSYGVNSTEKGDLSSESTVSRIRTEHFPLTLESARPSHTSQYLCASSHTGVNNVLTFGAGSRLTVL.

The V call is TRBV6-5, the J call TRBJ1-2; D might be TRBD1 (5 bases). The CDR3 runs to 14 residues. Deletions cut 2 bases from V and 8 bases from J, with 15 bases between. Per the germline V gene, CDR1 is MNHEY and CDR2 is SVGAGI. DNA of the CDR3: TGTGCCAGCAGTTACCGTCAGGGAAGGTGGGGCTACACCTTC. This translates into CASSYRQGRWGYTF.

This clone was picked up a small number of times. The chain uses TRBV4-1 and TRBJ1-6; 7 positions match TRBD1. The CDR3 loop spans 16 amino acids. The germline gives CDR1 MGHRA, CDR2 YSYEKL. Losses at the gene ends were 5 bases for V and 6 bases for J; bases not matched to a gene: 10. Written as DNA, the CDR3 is TGCGCCAGCAGCATCCGCACAGGGGTTGTTAATTCACCCCTCCACTTT. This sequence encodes CASSIRTGVVNSPLHF.

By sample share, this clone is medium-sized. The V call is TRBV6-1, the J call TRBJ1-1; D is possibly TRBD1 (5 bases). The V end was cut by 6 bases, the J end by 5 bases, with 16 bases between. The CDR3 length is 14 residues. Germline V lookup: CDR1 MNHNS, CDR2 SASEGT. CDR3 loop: CASSLQGEGTEAFF. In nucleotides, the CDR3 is TGTGCCAGCAGCCTACAAGGGGAGGGGACTGAAGCTTTCTTT.

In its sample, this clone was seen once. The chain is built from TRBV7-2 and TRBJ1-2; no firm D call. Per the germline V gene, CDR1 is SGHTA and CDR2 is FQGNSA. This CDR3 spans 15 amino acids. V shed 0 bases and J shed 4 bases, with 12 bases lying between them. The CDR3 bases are TGTGCCAGCAGCTTAGCCCACCTGGGGTTCTATGGCTACACCTTC. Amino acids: CASSLAHLGFYGYTF. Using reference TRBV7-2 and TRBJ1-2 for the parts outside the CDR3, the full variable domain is GAGVSQSPSNKVTEKGKDVELRCDPISGHTALYWYRQSLGQGLEFLIYFQGNSAPDKSGLPSDRFSAERTGGSVSTLTIQRTQQEDSAVYLCASSLAHLGFYGYTFGSGTRLTVV.

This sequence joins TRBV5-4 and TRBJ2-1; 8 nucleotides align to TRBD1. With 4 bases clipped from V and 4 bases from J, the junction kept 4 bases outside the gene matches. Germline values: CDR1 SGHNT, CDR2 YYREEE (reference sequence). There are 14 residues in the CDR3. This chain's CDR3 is CASSRQGTYNEQFF. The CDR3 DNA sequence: TGTGCCAGCAGCCGACAGGGGACTTACAATGAGCAGTTCTTC.

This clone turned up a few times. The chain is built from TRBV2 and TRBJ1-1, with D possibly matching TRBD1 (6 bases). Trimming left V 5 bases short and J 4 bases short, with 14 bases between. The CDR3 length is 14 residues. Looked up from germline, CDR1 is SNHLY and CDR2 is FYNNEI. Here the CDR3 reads CASSLQGLGTEAFF. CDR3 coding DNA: TGTGCCAGCAGTTTACAGGGCCTCGGCACTGAAGCTTTCTTT.

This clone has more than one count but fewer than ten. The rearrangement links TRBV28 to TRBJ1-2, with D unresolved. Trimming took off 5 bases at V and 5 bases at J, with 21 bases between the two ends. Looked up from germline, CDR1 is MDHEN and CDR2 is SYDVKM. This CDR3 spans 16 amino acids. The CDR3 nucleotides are TGTGCCAGCAGTCGCAAAGTTGGACCCCGCCTTTATGGCTACACCTTC. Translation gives CASSRKVGPRLYGYTF.